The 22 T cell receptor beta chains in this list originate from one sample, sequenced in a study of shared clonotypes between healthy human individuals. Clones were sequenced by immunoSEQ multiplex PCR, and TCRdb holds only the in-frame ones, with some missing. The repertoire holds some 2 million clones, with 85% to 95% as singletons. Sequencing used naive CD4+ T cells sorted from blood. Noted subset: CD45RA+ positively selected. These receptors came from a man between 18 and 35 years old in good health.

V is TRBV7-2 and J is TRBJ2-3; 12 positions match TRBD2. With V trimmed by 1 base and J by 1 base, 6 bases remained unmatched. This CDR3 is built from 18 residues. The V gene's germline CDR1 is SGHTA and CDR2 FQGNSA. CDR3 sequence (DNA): TGTGCCAGCAGCTTAGAAGGACTAGCGGGGTGGGGCACAGATACGCAGTATTTT. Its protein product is CASSLEGLAGWGTDTQYF.

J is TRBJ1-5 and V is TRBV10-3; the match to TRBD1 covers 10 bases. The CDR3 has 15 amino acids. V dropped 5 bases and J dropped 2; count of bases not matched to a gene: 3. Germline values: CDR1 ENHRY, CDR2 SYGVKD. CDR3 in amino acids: CAISTTGGGNQPQHF. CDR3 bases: TGTGCCATCAGTACGACAGGGGGCGGCAATCAGCCCCAGCATTTT.

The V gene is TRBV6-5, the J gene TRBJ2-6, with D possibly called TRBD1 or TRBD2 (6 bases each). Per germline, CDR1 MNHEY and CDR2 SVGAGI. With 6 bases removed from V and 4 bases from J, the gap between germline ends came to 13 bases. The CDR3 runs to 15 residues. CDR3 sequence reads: CASRSGAAGANVLTF. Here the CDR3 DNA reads TGTGCCAGCAGGTCGGGGGCCGCGGGGGCCAACGTCCTGACTTTC.

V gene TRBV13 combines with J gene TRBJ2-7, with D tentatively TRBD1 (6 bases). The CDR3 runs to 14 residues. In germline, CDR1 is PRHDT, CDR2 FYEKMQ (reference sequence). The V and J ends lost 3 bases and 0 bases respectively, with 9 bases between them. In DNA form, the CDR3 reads TGTGCCAGCAGCTTCCGGGACACCTCCTACGAGCAGTACTTC. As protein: CASSFRDTSYEQYF.

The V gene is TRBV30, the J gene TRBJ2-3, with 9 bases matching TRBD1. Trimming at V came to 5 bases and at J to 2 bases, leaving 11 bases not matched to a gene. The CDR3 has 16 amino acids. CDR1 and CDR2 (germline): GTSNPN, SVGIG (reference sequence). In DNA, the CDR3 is TGTGCCTGGGGACGTACCGGGACAGGGTACACAGATACGCAGTATTTT. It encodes CAWGRTGTGYTDTQYF.

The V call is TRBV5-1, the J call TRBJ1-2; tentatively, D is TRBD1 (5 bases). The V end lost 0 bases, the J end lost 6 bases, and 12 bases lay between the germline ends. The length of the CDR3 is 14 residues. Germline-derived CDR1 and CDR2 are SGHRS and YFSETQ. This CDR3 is CASSLERTTHGYTF. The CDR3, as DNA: TGCGCCAGCAGCTTGGAACGGACAACCCATGGCTACACCTTC.

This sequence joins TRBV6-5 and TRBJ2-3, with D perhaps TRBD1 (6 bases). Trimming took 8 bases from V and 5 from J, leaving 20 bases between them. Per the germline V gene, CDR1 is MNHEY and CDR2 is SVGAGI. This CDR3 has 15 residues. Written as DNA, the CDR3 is TGTGCCAGCCAAAGGGCAGGGGCTTTGGGAGATACGCAGTATTTT. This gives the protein CASQRAGALGDTQYF.

In nucleotides, the CDR3 is TGCGCCAGCAGTGTTCCGGAAAAGGGAGGGGAGACCCAGTACTTC. Amino acids: CASSVPEKGGETQYF. The J gene is TRBJ2-5, the V gene TRBV10-2, with TRBD2 matching 7 bases. The CDR3 spans 15 residues. In germline, CDR1 is WSHSY, CDR2 SAAADI. V dropped 4 bases and J dropped 5; count of bases not matched to a gene: 10.

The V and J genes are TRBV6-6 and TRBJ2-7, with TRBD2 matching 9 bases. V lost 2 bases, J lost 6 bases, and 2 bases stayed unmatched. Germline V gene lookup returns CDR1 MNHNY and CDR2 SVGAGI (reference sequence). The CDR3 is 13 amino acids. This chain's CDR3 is CASSYGTSSEQYF. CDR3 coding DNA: TGTGCCAGCAGTTACGGGACTAGCTCCGAGCAGTACTTC.

The CDR3: CASSPNRDRGVGFGYTF. The CDR3 DNA is TGTGCCAGCAGCCCGAACCGGGACAGGGGGGTTGGATTCGGCTACACCTTC. The chain combines TRBV6-4 with TRBJ1-2; 11 bases agree with TRBD1. V lost 6 bases and J lost 8; bases outside the gene matches: 17. Germline V CDR1 and CDR2: MRHNA, SNTAGT. This CDR3 comprises 17 residues.

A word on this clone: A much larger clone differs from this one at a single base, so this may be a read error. The CDR3 nucleotides read TGTGCCAGCCGGCTCGGGACAGGGAACAATGAGCAGTTCTTC. Its translation is CASRLGTGNNEQFF. V usage is TRBV7-9 and J usage is TRBJ2-1; 9 positions match TRBD1. Germline values: CDR1 SEHNR, CDR2 FQNEAQ (reference sequence). The CDR3 has 14 residues. V dropped 8 bases and J dropped 5; count of bases not matched to a gene: 7.

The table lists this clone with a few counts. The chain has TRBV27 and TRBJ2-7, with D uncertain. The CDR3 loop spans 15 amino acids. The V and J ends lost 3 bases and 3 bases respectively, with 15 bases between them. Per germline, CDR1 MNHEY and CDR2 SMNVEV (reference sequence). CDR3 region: CASSLPPPGRYEQYF. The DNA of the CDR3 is TGTGCCAGCAGTTTGCCCCCCCCAGGTCGCTACGAGCAGTACTTC.

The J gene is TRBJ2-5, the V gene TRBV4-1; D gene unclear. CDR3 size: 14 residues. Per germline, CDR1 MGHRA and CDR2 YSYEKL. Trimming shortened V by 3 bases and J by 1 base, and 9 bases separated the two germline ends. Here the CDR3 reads CASSHPMVQETQYF. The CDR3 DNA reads TGCGCCAGCAGCCACCCTATGGTCCAAGAGACCCAGTACTTC.

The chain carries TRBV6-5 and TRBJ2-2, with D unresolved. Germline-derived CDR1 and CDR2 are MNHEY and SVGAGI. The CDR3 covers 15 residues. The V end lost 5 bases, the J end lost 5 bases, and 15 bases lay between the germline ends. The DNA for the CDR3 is TGTGCCAGCAGTCCTAGGGCGGAAGGGACCGGGGAGCTGTTTTTT. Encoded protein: CASSPRAEGTGELFF.

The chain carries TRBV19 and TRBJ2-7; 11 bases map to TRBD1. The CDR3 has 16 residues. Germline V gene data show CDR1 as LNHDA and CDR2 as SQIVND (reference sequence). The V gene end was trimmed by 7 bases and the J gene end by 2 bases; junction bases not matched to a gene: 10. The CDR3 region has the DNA TGTGCCAGTATTCTAGGTAGGGACAGGGGGACCTACGAGCAGTACTTC. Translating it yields CASILGRDRGTYEQYF.

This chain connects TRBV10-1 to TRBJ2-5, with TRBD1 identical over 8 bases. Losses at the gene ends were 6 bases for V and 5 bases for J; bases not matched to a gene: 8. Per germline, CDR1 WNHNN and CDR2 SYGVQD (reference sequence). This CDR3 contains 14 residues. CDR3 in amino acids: CASSDDRGGETQYF. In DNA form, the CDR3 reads TGCGCCAGCAGCGATGACAGGGGTGGGGAGACCCAGTACTTC.

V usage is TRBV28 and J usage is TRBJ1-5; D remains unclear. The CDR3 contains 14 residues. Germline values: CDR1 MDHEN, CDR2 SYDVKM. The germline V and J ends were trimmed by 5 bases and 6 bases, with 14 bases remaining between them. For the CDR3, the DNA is TGTGCCAGCAGTCAGTTTGGGCCGGGTCAGCCCCAGCATTTT. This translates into CASSQFGPGQPQHF.

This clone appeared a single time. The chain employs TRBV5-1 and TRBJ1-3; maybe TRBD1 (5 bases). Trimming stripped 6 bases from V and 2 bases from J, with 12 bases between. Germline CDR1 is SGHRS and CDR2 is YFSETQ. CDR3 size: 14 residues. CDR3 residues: CASTEPGTGNTIYF. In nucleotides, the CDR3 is TGCGCCAGCACGGAACCAGGGACTGGAAACACCATATATTTT. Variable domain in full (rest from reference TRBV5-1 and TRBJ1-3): KAGVTQTPRYLIKTRGQQVTLSCSPISGHRSVSWYQQTPGQGLQFLFEYFSETQRNKGNFPGRFSGRQFSNSRSEMNVSTLELGDSALYLCASTEPGTGNTIYFGEGSWLTVV.

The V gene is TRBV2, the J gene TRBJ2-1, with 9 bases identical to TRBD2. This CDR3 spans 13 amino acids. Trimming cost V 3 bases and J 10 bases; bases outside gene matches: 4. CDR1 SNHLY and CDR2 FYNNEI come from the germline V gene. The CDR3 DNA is TGTGCCAGCAGTGATGGACTAGCGAGGGAGCAGTTCTTC. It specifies CASSDGLAREQFF. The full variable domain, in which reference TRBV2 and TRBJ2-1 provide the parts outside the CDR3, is EPEVTQTPSHQVTQMGQEVILRCVPISNHLYFYWYRQILGQKVEFLVSFYNNEISEKSEIFDDQFSVERPDGSNFTLKIRSTKLEDSAMYFCASSDGLAREQFFGPGTRLTVL.

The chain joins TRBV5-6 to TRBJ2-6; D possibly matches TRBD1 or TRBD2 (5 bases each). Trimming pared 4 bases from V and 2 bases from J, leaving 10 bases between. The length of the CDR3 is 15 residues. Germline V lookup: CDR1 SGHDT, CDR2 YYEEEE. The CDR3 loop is CASSRRGAGANVLTF. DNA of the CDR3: TGTGCCAGCAGCCGCCGAGGGGCTGGGGCCAACGTCCTGACTTTC.

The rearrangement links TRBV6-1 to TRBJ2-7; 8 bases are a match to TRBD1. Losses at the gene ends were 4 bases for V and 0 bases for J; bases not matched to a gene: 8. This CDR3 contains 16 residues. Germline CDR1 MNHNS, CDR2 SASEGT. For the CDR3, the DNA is TGTGCCAGCAGTGCCCGGGGGACAGGCCTCTCCTACGAGCAGTACTTC. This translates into CASSARGTGLSYEQYF.

Written as DNA, the CDR3 is TGTGCCACCACGACGGGGTATGGCTACACCTTC. Translated: CATTTGYGYTF. This chain joins TRBV28 and TRBJ1-2; D unclear. The length of the CDR3 is 11 residues. Trimming took 10 bases from V and 5 from J, leaving 11 bases between them. CDR1 is MDHEN, CDR2 SYDVKM, per germline.